Following are 14 T cell receptor beta chains from one sample sequenced in a study of shared clonotypes between healthy human individuals. Sequenced by immunoSEQ multiplex PCR; TCRdb stores in-frame clones only, minus some. The data hold roughly 720,000 clones, with 80% to 95% observed a single time. The sequenced sample was memory CD8+ T cells from PBMCs. The subset here: CD45RO+ cells pooled with CCR7-negative TemRA cells. The receptors were gathered from a man younger than 35 in good health. Some clones in this sample may be carry-over from other donors' samples.

The CDR3 DNA is TGCAGCGTTGAGAGATACACCGGGGAGCTGTTTTTT. This translates into CSVERYTGELFF. The gene calls are TRBV29-1 and TRBJ2-2; D is uncertain. Germline-derived CDR1 and CDR2 are SQVTM and ANQGSEA. V was pared by 3 bases and J by 3 bases, with 5 bases between. This CDR3 region has 12 residues.

The V call is TRBV4-1, the J call TRBJ2-2; the D gene is possibly TRBD2 (5 bases). Trimming shortened V by 3 bases and J by 0 bases, and 8 bases separated the two germline ends. There are 15 residues in the CDR3. Looked up from germline, CDR1 is MGHRA and CDR2 is YSYEKL. CDR3 amino acids: CASSQVGTNTGELFF. The CDR3 DNA reads TGCGCCAGCAGCCAGGTCGGGACGAACACCGGGGAGCTGTTTTTT.

The chain couples TRBV11-2 to TRBJ2-2; 8 bases fit TRBD2. There are 13 residues in the CDR3. The ends lost 4 bases at V and 8 bases at J; junction bases unmatched: 3. Germline V gene sequence: CDR1 SGHAT, CDR2 FQNNGV. CDR3 sequence: CASSSTSVGELFF. The CDR3 DNA is TGTGCCAGCAGCTCGACTAGCGTTGGGGAGCTGTTTTTT. Looking up the rest from reference TRBV11-2 and TRBJ2-2 gives the full variable domain: EAGVAQSPRYKIIEKRQSVAFWCNPISGHATLYWYQQILGQGPKLLIQFQNNGVVDDSQLPKDRFSAERLKGVDSTLKIQPAKLEDSAVYLCASSSTSVGELFFGEGSRLTVL.

V and J are TRBV7-8 and TRBJ2-1; 7 bases agree with TRBD2. Per the germline V gene, CDR1 is SGHVS and CDR2 is FQNEAQ. The trim removed 0 bases at V and 0 bases at J, leaving 8 bases unmatched. The CDR3 is made up of 18 amino acids. The CDR3 nucleotides read TGTGCCAGCAGCTTAGCGGTGACGGGAGGACACTCCTACAATGAGCAGTTCTTC. Protein product: CASSLAVTGGHSYNEQFF. Full variable domain (rest looked up from reference TRBV7-8 and TRBJ2-1): GAGVSQSPRYKVAKRGQDVALRCDPISGHVSLFWYQQALGQGPEFLTYFQNEAQLDKSGLPSDRFFAERPEGSVSTLKIQRTQQEDSAVYLCASSLAVTGGHSYNEQFFGPGTRLTVL.

This chain uses TRBV9 with TRBJ1-2; possibly TRBD1 for D (6 bases). Germline CDR1 and CDR2: SGDLS and YYNGEE. The CDR3 spans 16 residues. The germline V and J ends were trimmed by 1 base and 0 bases, with 13 bases remaining between them. CDR3 nucleotides: TGTGCCAGCAGCGTAAGCAGGGGCGCAGCTAACTATGGCTACACCTTC. Residues: CASSVSRGAANYGYTF.

V and J are TRBV6-5 and TRBJ2-7, with TRBD2 identical over 7 bases. This CDR3 has 14 amino acids. Losses at the gene ends were 7 bases for V and 3 bases for J; bases not matched to a gene: 9. From germline, CDR1 is MNHEY and CDR2 SVGAGI. The CDR3, as DNA: TGTGCCAGCACCTCCGGGACTAAGGTCTACGAGCAGTACTTC. Translating gives CASTSGTKVYEQYF.

This chain uses TRBV5-6 with TRBJ1-5; the D is unclear. The ends were cut back, 1 base at V and 0 bases at J, with 5 bases in the middle. The CDR3 has 14 amino acids. CDR1 SGHDT and CDR2 YYEEEE come from the germline V gene. The CDR3 DNA reads TGTGCCAGCAGCTTGAGTCATAGCAATCAGCCCCAGCATTTT. Translation: CASSLSHSNQPQHF.

As concerns this clone: Other nucleotide sequences from this sample produce the same CDR3. The J gene is TRBJ2-3, the V gene TRBV9; D unresolved. This CDR3 is built from 12 residues. Between the trimmed V and J ends, which lost 0 bases and 3 bases, there was a span of 2 bases. CDR1 and CDR2 from the germline V gene are SGDLS and YYNGEE. Here the CDR3 DNA reads TGTGCCAGCAGCGTAGATACAGATACGCAGTATTTT. Its protein is CASSVDTDTQYF. The variable domain in full, with the rest retrieved from reference TRBV9 and TRBJ2-3, is DSGVTQTPKHLITATGQRVTLRCSPRSGDLSVYWYQQSLDQGLQFLIQYYNGEERAKGNILERFSAQQFPDLHSELNLSSLELGDSALYFCASSVDTDTQYFGPGTRLTVL.

The rearrangement uses TRBV4-1 and TRBJ1-2; TRBD1 matches at 8 bases. Looked up from germline, CDR1 is MGHRA and CDR2 is YSYEKL. This CDR3 contains 14 residues. Trimming took 5 bases from V and 6 from J; bases not matched to a gene: 8. The CDR3 DNA is TGCGCCAGCAGCGCCCTCGGGACAGGCCATGGCTACACCTTC. Translated, it gives CASSALGTGHGYTF.

J is TRBJ2-1 and V is TRBV28; 9 bases agree with TRBD1. This CDR3 region has 15 residues. Germline CDR1 reads MDHEN; CDR2 reads SYDVKM. V trimming: 5 bases; J trimming: 5 bases; junction bases outside the gene matches: 7. The CDR3 sequence is CASSPGTGRNNEQFF. The CDR3 DNA follows: TGTGCCAGCAGTCCCGGGACAGGGAGGAACAATGAGCAGTTCTTC.

J is TRBJ2-7 and V is TRBV13; 12 nucleotides align to TRBD2. The V and J ends lost 5 bases and 2 bases, in that order; junction bases with no gene match: 4. The CDR3 is 15 residues long. CDR1 PRHDT and CDR2 FYEKMQ come from the germline V gene (reference sequence). In DNA, the CDR3 is TGTGCCAGCAGCGATAGACTAGCGGGGGCCTACGAGCAGTACTTC. This gives the protein CASSDRLAGAYEQYF. The full variable domain, rest sourced from reference TRBV13 and TRBJ2-7, is AAGVIQSPRHLIKEKRETATLKCYPIPRHDTVYWYQQGPGQDPQFLISFYEKMQSDKGSIPDRFSAQQFSDYHSELNMSSLELGDSALYFCASSDRLAGAYEQYFGPGTRLTVT.

The chain joins TRBV4-3 to TRBJ1-2, with 7 bases identical to TRBD1. Germline trimming cut 0 bases from V and 8 bases from J; bases unmatched to any gene: 6. The CDR3 is 14 amino acids. Germline V gene sequence: CDR1 LGHNA, CDR2 YSLEER. The CDR3 DNA is TGCGCCAGCAGCCAAGATGCAACAGGGGTAGGCTACACCTTC. Its protein product is CASSQDATGVGYTF.

The CDR3 coding sequence is TGTGCCAGCAGTGCAAATCCGAACTACGAGCAGTACTTC. Translation gives CASSANPNYEQYF. V gene TRBV6-4 combines with J gene TRBJ2-7; no reliable D call. V dropped 4 bases and J dropped 3 bases, with 10 bases sitting between them. The germline V gene has CDR1 MRHNA and CDR2 SNTAGT. The CDR3 totals 13 residues.

V is TRBV13 and J is TRBJ2-7, with 9 bases matching TRBD2. CDR1 is PRHDT, CDR2 FYEKMQ, per germline (reference sequence). The CDR3 consists of 16 residues. Trimming took 6 bases from V and 2 from J; bases not matched to a gene: 11. CDR3 bases: TGTGCCAGCAGTCCCTCCGCAGCGGGAGGTCCCTACGAGCAGTACTTC. Translated, it gives CASSPSAAGGPYEQYF. Full variable domain (remainder filled in from reference TRBV13 and TRBJ2-7): AAGVIQSPRHLIKEKRETATLKCYPIPRHDTVYWYQQGPGQDPQFLISFYEKMQSDKGSIPDRFSAQQFSDYHSELNMSSLELGDSALYFCASSPSAAGGPYEQYFGPGTRLTVT.